The 21 T cell receptor beta chains listed next were all sequenced from one sample in a study of response to subunit inactivated influenza vaccine. TCRdb re-derived calls from the RT-PCR reads in MiXCR, one entry per CDR3 protein. The repertoire holds 300,000 to 350,000 distinct CDR3 sequences, roughly 22% seen once, with around a tenth in the top ten. Sequencing used PBMCs from blood, obtained less than 22 months after vaccination. The receptors were gathered from a man between 50 and 75 years old who received an inactivated influenza vaccine.

This clonotype was counted only a few times. J is TRBJ1-2 and V is TRBV6-2 or TRBV6-3, with 8 positions matching TRBD1. J was trimmed by 2 bases and V by 6 bases; bases with no gene match: 5. Germline lookup yields CDR1 MNHEY and CDR2 SVGEGT. The CDR3 covers 14 residues. The CDR3 sequence is CASRRTGTNYGYTF. CDR3 coding DNA: TGTGCCAGCAGAAGGACAGGGACCAACTATGGCTACACCTTC.

The chain's CDR3 is CASSLSGGFGNTIYF. CDR3 sequence (DNA): TGTGCCAGCAGTTTATCTGGGGGCTTTGGAAACACCATATATTTT. This chain links TRBV27 with TRBJ1-3; D might be TRBD1 (6 bases). The CDR3 length is 15 residues. The V gene lost 0 bases and the J gene lost 3 bases, with 9 bases spanning the gap. The germline V gene has CDR1 MNHEY and CDR2 SMNVEV (reference sequence).

The chain joins TRBV19 to TRBJ1-1, with a possible D match to TRBD1 (5 bases). V lost 6 bases and J 7 bases, leaving 24 bases between the germline ends. Germline-derived CDR1 and CDR2 are LNHDA and SQIVND (reference sequence). This CDR3 spans 16 amino acids. In DNA form, the CDR3 reads TGTGCCAGTAGAGGTTATTTGAGGGGCCTCCCCGGTGAAGCTTTCTTT. The encoded protein is CASRGYLRGLPGEAFF.

In this sample, this clonotype turned up many times. The CDR3 reads CASSLLGYEQYF. The CDR3 DNA follows: TGTGCCAGCAGCCTCCTGGGGTACGAGCAGTACTTC. The chain has TRBV28 and TRBJ2-7; no definite D call. V lost 6 bases to trimming and J lost 4 bases, with 10 bases between them. The CDR3 contains 12 residues. The V gene's germline CDR1 is MDHEN and CDR2 SYDVKM.

This clonotype was seen repeatedly, ten times or more. The chain carries TRBV11-2 and TRBJ2-2, with D possibly TRBD2 on 6 matching bases. The germline CDR1 and CDR2 sequences are SGHAT and FQNNGV. This CDR3 has 13 residues. V was clipped by 3 bases and J by 6 bases, with 8 bases between them. CDR3 residues: CASSFGGPGELFF. CDR3 bases: TGTGCCAGCAGCTTCGGGGGACCCGGGGAGCTGTTTTTT.

The V and J genes are TRBV28 and TRBJ2-7, with TRBD1 matching 9 bases. The ends lost 2 bases at V and 6 bases at J; junction bases unmatched: 8. CDR1 is MDHEN and CDR2 is SYDVKM in the germline V gene. CDR3 size: 15 residues. As DNA, the CDR3 is TGTGCCAGCAGTTTAATCCGGGACAGGGCTGGCGAGCAGTACTTC. It codes for CASSLIRDRAGEQYF.

The chain links TRBV9 to TRBJ1-1; D is possibly TRBD1 (5 bases). The CDR3 runs 15 residues. In germline, CDR1 is SGDLS, CDR2 YYNGEE. Trimming cost V 1 base and J 1 base, with 11 bases left between them. The CDR3 coding sequence is TGTGCCAGCAGCGTAAGAGCGGGGCGGAACACTGAAGCTTTCTTT. It specifies CASSVRAGRNTEAFF.

The genes are TRBV11-1 and TRBJ1-3, with 10 nucleotides matching TRBD1. The J segment lost 0 bases and the V segment lost 5 bases, leaving 13 bases of the junction unmatched. This CDR3 contains 19 residues. The germline CDR1 and CDR2 sequences are SGHAT and FQDESV (reference sequence). The CDR3 sequence: CASSLFRGTGDFSGNTIYF. The CDR3, as DNA: TGTGCCAGCAGCCTATTTCGCGGGACAGGGGACTTCTCTGGAAACACCATATATTTT.

The V call is TRBV5-4, the J call TRBJ2-1; D gene ambiguous. The ends were cut back, 2 bases at V and 0 bases at J, with 12 bases in the middle. The CDR3 runs to 16 residues. CDR1 and CDR2 from the germline V gene are SGHNT and YYREEE (reference sequence). CDR3 sequence reads: CASSFYGSSSYNEQFF. In nucleotides, the CDR3 is TGTGCCAGCAGCTTCTATGGGTCGAGCTCCTACAATGAGCAGTTCTTC. Filled out from reference TRBV5-4 and TRBJ2-1, the complete variable domain reads ETGVTQSPTHLIKTRGQQVTLRCSSQSGHNTVSWYQQALGQGPQFIFQYYREEENGRGNFPPRFSGLQFPNYSSELNVNALELDDSALYLCASSFYGSSSYNEQFFGPGTRLTVL.

The chain uses TRBV6-1 and TRBJ2-5; a possible D gene is TRBD2 (6 bases). The V gene lost 4 bases and the J gene lost 5 bases, with 14 bases spanning the gap. This CDR3 region has 14 residues. Germline V gene sequence: CDR1 MNHNS, CDR2 SASEGT. CDR3 nucleotide sequence: TGTGCCAGCAGTGTGGAGGGACGTGGGGAGACCCAGTACTTC. Translating gives CASSVEGRGETQYF.

V and J are TRBV15 and TRBJ2-1; perhaps D is TRBD1 or TRBD2 (5 bases each). The CDR3 is made up of 13 amino acids. V lost 0 bases and J 16 bases, leaving 16 bases between the germline ends. Germline V lookup: CDR1 LNHNV, CDR2 YYDKDF (reference sequence). CDR3 sequence (DNA): TGTGCCACCAGCAGAGATTTCGGGGACCCGCGATTCTTC. Translated, it gives CATSRDFGDPRFF.

This clonotype appeared a few times. The J gene is TRBJ2-1, the V gene TRBV12-3 or TRBV12-4; 8 bases are shared with TRBD1. With V trimmed by 5 bases and J by 4 bases, 4 bases remained unmatched. The CDR3 is made up of 14 amino acids. The chain's CDR3 is CASSITGGYNEQFF. CDR3 coding DNA: TGTGCCAGCAGTATTACAGGGGGGTACAATGAGCAGTTCTTC.

This sequence joins TRBV12-3 or TRBV12-4 and TRBJ1-5, with 7 bases lining up with TRBD1. CDR3 length equals 14 residues. V shed 3 bases and J 7 bases; nucleotides not matched to a gene: 6. CDR3 coding DNA: TGTGCCAGCAGTTTGATGACAGGGCCCCAGCCCCAGCATTTT. Encoded protein: CASSLMTGPQPQHF.

V gene TRBV12-3 or TRBV12-4 combines with J gene TRBJ1-5, with D unresolved. The ends were cut back, 3 bases at V and 9 bases at J, with 9 bases in the middle. The CDR3 totals 12 residues. In DNA form, the CDR3 reads TGTGCCAGCAGTTTGAGTCTCGGGCCCCAGCATTTT. Its protein product is CASSLSLGPQHF.

V is TRBV7-2 and J is TRBJ1-6; weak D call: TRBD1 (5 bases). CDR1 and CDR2 (germline): SGHTA, FQGNSA. This CDR3 has 14 amino acids. The V end was cut by 5 bases, the J end by 3 bases, with 8 bases between. Here the CDR3 DNA reads TGTGCCAGCAGCCGGGACCACTATAATTCACCCCTCCACTTT. Encoded protein: CASSRDHYNSPLHF.

This clonotype was found a few times. The chain recombines TRBV2 with TRBJ2-7; 10 bases match TRBD1. This CDR3 contains 14 residues. Germline V CDR1 and CDR2: SNHLY, FYNNEI. Losses at the gene ends were 7 bases for V and 7 bases for J; bases not matched to a gene: 10. The CDR3 spells CASTTTGGYAEQYF. Here the CDR3 DNA reads TGTGCCAGCACCACGACAGGGGGCTACGCAGAGCAGTACTTC.

The chain combines TRBV7-2 with TRBJ2-5, with 9 bases matching TRBD2. Germline V lookup: CDR1 SGHTA, CDR2 FQGNSA. This CDR3 comprises 15 residues. V lost 4 bases to trimming and J lost 5 bases; unmatched junction nucleotides: 8. CDR3 in amino acids: CASSWPGTSWETQYF. The DNA of the CDR3 is TGTGCCAGCAGCTGGCCCGGGACTAGCTGGGAGACCCAGTACTTC.

V is TRBV7-9 and J is TRBJ1-4; 8 bases agree with TRBD1. In germline, CDR1 is SEHNR, CDR2 FQNEAQ (reference sequence). Trimming cost V 4 bases and J 7 bases; bases outside gene matches: 8. The CDR3 has 15 amino acids. CDR3 coding DNA: TGTGCCAGCAGCTCGGACAGGGAGGTAGCTGAAAAACTGTTTTTT. Its protein product is CASSSDREVAEKLFF.

The chain combines TRBV20-1 with TRBJ1-2; D is undetermined. This CDR3 is built from 13 residues. Trimming removed 6 bases at V and 0 bases at J, with 11 bases between. Germline V lookup: CDR1 DFQATT, CDR2 SNEGSKA (reference sequence). The chain's CDR3 is CSAPSDSNYGYTF. CDR3 sequence (DNA): TGCAGTGCACCCAGCGACTCTAACTATGGCTACACCTTC.

This clonotype was counted between two and nine times. V gene TRBV5-6 combines with J gene TRBJ2-7; 11 nucleotides agree with TRBD1. The V and J ends lost 3 bases and 3 bases, in that order; junction bases with no gene match: 2. The germline CDR1 and CDR2 sequences are SGHDT and YYEEEE. The CDR3 is made up of 14 amino acids. CDR3 nucleotide sequence: TGTGCCAGCAGCTACGGGACAGGGGGCTACGAGCAGTACTTC. Encoded protein: CASSYGTGGYEQYF.

At least ten counts were recorded for this clonotype. The rearrangement joins TRBV5-1 to TRBJ2-3; unclear D gene. The CDR3 runs 14 residues. CDR1 is SGHRS, CDR2 YFSETQ, per germline. V dropped 2 bases and J dropped 2 bases, with 9 bases sitting between them. This CDR3 is CASSFEVPTDTQYF. DNA of the CDR3: TGCGCCAGCAGCTTCGAGGTACCCACAGATACGCAGTATTTT.